These T cell receptor beta chains were read from a single sample in a study of OX40 agonist ivuxolimab in advanced cancers. Sequencing was performed with immunoSEQ multiplex PCR; in TCRdb, only in-frame clones are kept and a portion is missing. The sample lists around 70,000 clones; roughly four fifths were seen once. The sample in question was CD4+ or CD8+ T cells sorted from blood, obtained in a trial of the OX40 agonist ivuxolimab. These receptors came from an adult with an advanced solid tumor such as melanoma, head and neck, liver or kidney cancer. Both conserved end residues are part of each CDR3. D genes are given only for firm matches. Expanded clones are given a class, and other clones once, few, many or no size at all.

j_call: TRBJ1-1; v_call: TRBV11-1; cdr3_length: 12; clone_size: NA; d_call: NA; cdr3_nt: TGTGCCAGCAGGAGGGTGAACACTGAAGCTTTCTTT; cdr3_aa: CASRRVNTEAFF
j_call: TRBJ1-3; v_call: TRBV4-2; cdr3_length: 14; clone_size: NA; d_call: NA; cdr3_nt: TGTGCCAGCAGCCCAATTATTGCTGGAAACACCATATATTTT; cdr3_aa: CASSPIIAGNTIYF
j_call: TRBJ2-2; v_call: TRBV6-5; cdr3_length: 15; clone_size: NA; d_call: TRBD2; cdr3_nt: TGTGCCAGCAGTGCGCTAGCGGTTTACACCGGGGAGCTGTTTTTT; cdr3_aa: CASSALAVYTGELFF
j_call: TRBJ1-1; v_call: TRBV7-9; cdr3_length: 14; clone_size: once; d_call: TRBD1; cdr3_nt: TGTGCCAGCAGCCCCCAGGGGGGGAACACTGAAGCTTTCTTT; cdr3_aa: CASSPQGGNTEAFF
j_call: TRBJ1-2; v_call: TRBV19; cdr3_length: 13; clone_size: few; d_call: NA; cdr3_nt: TGTGCCAGTAGTCCAGACCTTTCTCAACGCTACACCTTC; cdr3_aa: CASSPDLSQRYTF
j_call: TRBJ2-1; v_call: TRBV12-2; cdr3_length: 16; clone_size: NA; d_call: NA; cdr3_nt: TGTGCAAGTCGCTTAGGGGCTAGCGGGAGTATGTATGAGCAGTTCTTC; cdr3_aa: CASRLGASGSMYEQFF
j_call: TRBJ2-5; v_call: TRBV20-1; cdr3_length: 11; clone_size: NA; d_call: NA; cdr3_nt: TGCAGTCTACGGACTGTGGAGACCCAGTACTTC; cdr3_aa: CSLRTVETQYF
j_call: TRBJ2-4; v_call: TRBV4-2; cdr3_length: 16; clone_size: NA; d_call: NA; cdr3_nt: TGTGCCAGCAGCCAGCCCCGGAGCGGGCCTGGTAACATTCAGTACTTC; cdr3_aa: CASSQPRSGPGNIQYF
j_call: TRBJ2-3; v_call: TRBV10-3; cdr3_length: 13; clone_size: NA; d_call: NA; cdr3_nt: TGTGCCACCCAGACGCCTAGCACAGATACGCAGTATTTT; cdr3_aa: CATQTPSTDTQYF
j_call: TRBJ2-7; v_call: TRBV29-1; cdr3_length: 13; clone_size: NA; d_call: NA; cdr3_nt: TGCAGCGTTGAATTTGGTTCTAGTCACGAGCAGTACTTC; cdr3_aa: CSVEFGSSHEQYF
j_call: TRBJ2-1; v_call: TRBV5-1; cdr3_length: 15; clone_size: NA; d_call: TRBD2; cdr3_nt: TGCGCCAGCAGCTTGGAATTAGCGGGAACAAATGAGCAGTTCTTC; cdr3_aa: CASSLELAGTNEQFF
j_call: TRBJ2-1; v_call: TRBV4-2; cdr3_length: 16; clone_size: NA; d_call: TRBD2; cdr3_nt: TGTGCCAGCAGCCAAGACGTTGGCGGGAGTTCGAATGAGCAGTTCTTC; cdr3_aa: CASSQDVGGSSNEQFF
j_call: TRBJ2-1; v_call: TRBV30; cdr3_length: 13; clone_size: NA; d_call: NA; cdr3_nt: TGTGCCTGGAGCAAAAGGGGGGTCCATGAGCAGTTCTTC; cdr3_aa: CAWSKRGVHEQFF
j_call: TRBJ2-1; v_call: TRBV11-3; cdr3_length: 13; clone_size: NA; d_call: NA; cdr3_nt: TGTGCCAGCAGGACAGGTTCAGGCAATGAGCAGTTCTTC; cdr3_aa: CASRTGSGNEQFF
j_call: TRBJ2-3; v_call: TRBV12-2; cdr3_length: 13; clone_size: NA; d_call: NA; cdr3_nt: TGTGCAAGTCGCTTAAGCGGGACAGATACGCAGTATTTT; cdr3_aa: CASRLSGTDTQYF
j_call: TRBJ2-7; v_call: TRBV5-1; cdr3_length: 15; clone_size: NA; d_call: TRBD1; cdr3_nt: TGCGCCAGCAGCTTGGACCGGGACAGGGTCAACGAGCAGTACTTC; cdr3_aa: CASSLDRDRVNEQYF
j_call: TRBJ2-3; v_call: TRBV5-5; cdr3_length: 17; clone_size: few; d_call: NA; cdr3_nt: TGTGCCAGCAGCCCCCCCGGGACTCAACAACGCACAGATACGCAGTATTTT; cdr3_aa: CASSPPGTQQRTDTQYF
j_call: TRBJ1-1; v_call: TRBV6-1; cdr3_length: 13; clone_size: once; d_call: NA; cdr3_nt: TGTGCCAGCAGGCAGACCGGGAACACTGAAGCTTTCTTT; cdr3_aa: CASRQTGNTEAFF
j_call: TRBJ2-2; v_call: TRBV11-2; cdr3_length: 16; clone_size: NA; d_call: TRBD1; cdr3_nt: TGTGCCAGCTCCACACAGTCGGACAGGATCGCCGGGGAGCTGTTTTTT; cdr3_aa: CASSTQSDRIAGELFF
j_call: TRBJ2-7; v_call: TRBV7-2; cdr3_length: 13; clone_size: NA; d_call: NA; cdr3_nt: TGTGCCAGCAGCTTGAGAGAGGCCCACGAGCAGTACTTC; cdr3_aa: CASSLREAHEQYF
j_call: TRBJ2-1; v_call: TRBV2; cdr3_length: 13; clone_size: NA; d_call: NA; cdr3_nt: TGTGCCAGCAAGATGGACAGCAACAATGAGCAGTTCTTC; cdr3_aa: CASKMDSNNEQFF
j_call: TRBJ2-2; v_call: TRBV27; cdr3_length: 13; clone_size: NA; d_call: NA; cdr3_nt: TGTGCCAGCAGGCTACGTGGAACCGGGGAGCTGTTTTTT; cdr3_aa: CASRLRGTGELFF
j_call: TRBJ2-1; v_call: TRBV30; cdr3_length: 11; clone_size: NA; d_call: NA; cdr3_nt: TGTGCCTGGAGTGTTGGGGGTGAGCAGTTCTTC; cdr3_aa: CAWSVGGEQFF
j_call: TRBJ2-5; v_call: TRBV5-1; cdr3_length: 15; clone_size: once; d_call: NA; cdr3_nt: TGCGCCAGCAGCTACGACACAAAAGACCAAGAGACCCAGTACTTC; cdr3_aa: CASSYDTKDQETQYF
j_call: TRBJ2-1; v_call: TRBV27; cdr3_length: 16; clone_size: NA; d_call: TRBD2; cdr3_nt: TGTGCCAGCAGTAAACTAGCGGAAAGCTCCTACAATGAGCAGTTCTTC; cdr3_aa: CASSKLAESSYNEQFF
j_call: TRBJ2-6; v_call: TRBV28; cdr3_length: 17; clone_size: NA; d_call: NA; cdr3_nt: TGTGCCAGCAGTTTTTTACAGCGCCTGCCTGGGGCCAACGTCCTGACTTTC; cdr3_aa: CASSFLQRLPGANVLTF
j_call: TRBJ1-2; v_call: TRBV5-5; cdr3_length: 14; clone_size: NA; d_call: NA; cdr3_nt: TGTGCCAGCACCCTCGACATCCCGGGAAGAGGCTACACCTTC; cdr3_aa: CASTLDIPGRGYTF